This passage covers 2 T cell receptor beta chains from one sample sequenced in a study of cytomegalovirus exposure and HLA in healthy donors. Primers for the PCR totalled 60 Vbeta and 13 Jbeta. The protocol was immunoSEQ multiplex PCR, while the TCRdb copy is restricted to in-frame clones and leaves out a portion. The sample records roughly 190,000 clones, around 74% being singletons. Sequences were obtained from PBMCs. The receptors derive from a girl aged 10 to 17 in good health and CMV-seropositive.

This clone has only a few counts. The chain joins TRBV29-1 to TRBJ2-1, with 10 bases aligning to TRBD1. CDR3 length: 15 residues. V lost 5 bases, J lost 8 bases, and 12 bases stayed unmatched. Germline V gene sequence: CDR1 SQVTM, CDR2 ANQGSEA. In nucleotides, the CDR3 is TGCAGCGTTTCCTCGGTTGACAGGGGGCGCGATGAGCAGTTCTTC. It specifies CSVSSVDRGRDEQFF.

This clone came up once. The gene calls are TRBV6-6 and TRBJ2-7, with D uncertain. Germline-derived CDR1 and CDR2 are MNHNY and SVGAGI (reference sequence). The CDR3 runs to 14 residues. V lost 2 bases and J lost 3, with 11 bases in between. CDR3 coding DNA: TGTGCCAGCAGTTACCTCGCAGGCCTCTACGAGCAGTACTTC. Its protein product is CASSYLAGLYEQYF.